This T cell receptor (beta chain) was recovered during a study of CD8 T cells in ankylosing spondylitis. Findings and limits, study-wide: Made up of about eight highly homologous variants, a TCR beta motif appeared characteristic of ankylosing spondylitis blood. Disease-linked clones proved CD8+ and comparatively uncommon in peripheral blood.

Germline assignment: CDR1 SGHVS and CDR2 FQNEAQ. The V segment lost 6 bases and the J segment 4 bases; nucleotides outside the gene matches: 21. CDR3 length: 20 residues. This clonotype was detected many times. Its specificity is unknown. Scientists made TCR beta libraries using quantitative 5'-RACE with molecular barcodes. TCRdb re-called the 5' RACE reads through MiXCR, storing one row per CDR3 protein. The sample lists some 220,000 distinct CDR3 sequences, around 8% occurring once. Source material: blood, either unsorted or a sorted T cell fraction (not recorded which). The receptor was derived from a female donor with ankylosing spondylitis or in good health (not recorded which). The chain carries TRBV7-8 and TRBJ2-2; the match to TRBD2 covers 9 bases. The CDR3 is CASSHPGTSPVWGSTGELFF. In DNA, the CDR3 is TGTGCCAGCAGTCATCCCGGGACTAGCCCAGTGTGGGGATCCACCGGGGAGCTGTTTTTT.